The entry below describes one TCR beta chain. The specificity of this receptor is unknown. One end of the junction fails to match germline, which may point to a read error. The source of the sample is a study of cytomegalovirus exposure and HLA in healthy donors (TCRdb year 2017). About the study as a whole: An earlier analysis of some 620 of the donors reported under 300 Gb of sequence data and some 110 million unique TCR beta sequences obtained from roughly 180 million T cells. Roughly 300 gigabases of sequencing data and roughly 80 million unique TCR sequences made up an early release that covered approximately 620 HLA-typed donors. The genetic ancestry cluster associated with self-reported Caucasian donors included over 65% of the roughly 400 genotyped donors. The aim of the study was to test whether cataloging public T cell receptors could identify signatures of past pathogen exposure. The T cell repertoires of around 670 subjects were profiled by immunosequencing and related to cytomegalovirus serostatus. Besides the first cohort of roughly 640 subjects, a separate validation cohort made up of 120 different subjects was used. To predict cytomegalovirus infection status, the study brought together high-throughput TCR immunosequencing, statistical association of individual TCRs with disease status, and machine learning. To study patterns of TCR occurrence, a later analysis re-analyzed previously published TCR beta repertoires from around 700 donors and added high-resolution HLA genotyping. Rather than drawing on any new phenotypic data, the later analysis identified candidate immune exposures from TCR beta sequences and the way those sequences occurred across donors. To decide whether each TCR beta V gene segment behaved as functional or pseudogenic, an earlier analysis of some 540 of the donors relied on high-throughput TCR beta sequencing. Donor age, sex, ethnicity and CMV serostatus were compiled together with the repertoire data. A later genetic analysis used genome-wide SNP genotypes for about three fifths of the 666 donors, treating that subset as a discovery cohort. Every repertoire in the discovery cohort had been generated on one and the same sequencing platform. HLA typing covered class I and class II loci at four-digit resolution. Typing coverage differed by locus: A, B, C, DRB1 and DQB1 were typed in roughly 629-640 donors, DQA1 in 500 to 550, DPA1 in 600 to 610, and DPB1 in 400 to 480. Because of strong linkage in the cohort, 4 to 6 DR-DQ haplotypes were treated as single units for association and clustering. Among 398 genotyped donors of the cohort, an average of about 240,000 unique TCR beta nucleotide sequences were sequenced per donor, roughly 20% of them non-productive. The full study reports these points: For the cohort, immune exposure information was limited to CMV serostatus. The presence/absence analyses assumed that sequencing depth was roughly uniform across donors, and that assumption may not be true. The classifier was reported to diagnose cytomegalovirus status with high specificity and sensitivity in both the original and validation cohorts. Only TCR beta chains were sequenced in this cohort, and the absence of alpha or paired-chain data limited detectable features. Because HLA typing was missing for some donors at each locus, association tests included only the typed subset. The sequencing pipeline was judged likely to have produced a cluster of highly shared sequence variants as a technical artifact. A further reported finding was that TCR beta sequences accurately predicted the HLA-A and HLA-B alleles for most subjects in the first cohort. A later genetic analysis reported fewer N-insertions in productive TCRs among donors in an Asian-associated ancestry cluster than the roughly 690-donor mean. When HLA alleles, especially DR and DQ, strongly co-occurred, attributing TCR associations to individual alleles was difficult. A later analysis found that HLA-associated TCR beta chains were more clonally expanded and had lower generation probabilities than equally common non-associated chains. According to a later analysis, TCR association rates differed among HLA loci, with DRB1 alleles showing the most associated TCRs and HLA-C alleles showing the fewest. In a later analysis, some 18,000 TCR beta sequences were associated with specific HLA alleles at a false discovery rate of 0.05. A few of the identified cytomegalovirus-associated TCR beta chains were confirmed in vitro to be specific for cytomegalovirus antigens. The authors suggested that the approach could potentially be generalized to other disease states and immunological phenotypes. In the study, around 160 TCR beta chains were listed as associated with cytomegalovirus. About 17 rarely observed V segments, including chromosome 9 orphons, were excluded from the earlier analysis of some 590 of the donors because counts were too low. Some IMGT-functional V segments, including TRBV6-2 and TRBV6-3, could not be distinguished by the 87-base-pair reads and were therefore excluded. Across donors, most TCR sequences were observed very rarely, whereas some public TCRs were present in many individuals. In a later analysis, most CMV-associated TCR beta chains were found to appear HLA-restricted, with HLA associations seemingly driven largely by CMV exposure. Linkage disequilibrium might explain the correlated functional status among segregating V segments, but an unknown experimental factor could not be ruled out. Several of the top co-occurrence clusters appeared to be linked to parvovirus B19, influenza, CMV and Epstein-Barr virus, according to a later analysis. An association between a missense DCLRE1C variant and V-gene and J-gene trimming of TCR beta chains was found in a later genetic analysis and replicated in an independent cohort. In an earlier analysis of 587 of the donors, most TCR beta V segments appeared in productive rearrangements about 87% or about 30% of the time, broadly matching IMGT annotations.

The cohort was made up of approximately 700 healthy bone marrow donors. At the time of sampling, every cohort member was nominally healthy, though immune exposures that went unrecorded were likely present. The donor tested CMV seronegative, placing the donor among the 350 or so seronegative members of the cohort. A peripheral blood sample was collected from each donor, and TCR beta sequencing was performed on peripheral blood mononuclear cells. The Qiagen DNeasy Blood Extraction Kit was used to extract genomic DNA from the blood cell samples. The germline V gene provides CDR1 SGHRS and CDR2 YFSETQ. The CDR3 goes from the cysteine to the phenylalanine over 16 residues. CDR3 DNA only is kept here, 48 bases in frame from base 1. Libraries were prepared through the immunoSEQ multiplex PCR assay. A mixture of 60 forward primers for TCR Vbeta segments and 13 reverse primers for TCR Jbeta segments was used in the multiplex PCR. Amplification of the CDR3 region of rearranged TCR beta genes was performed with a multiplex PCR assay on genomic DNA. The amplified TCR beta libraries were sequenced on the Illumina HiSeq System as 87-base-pair reads. On the authors' methods: A later analysis counted about 80 million unique TCR beta chains across the 550 to 700 repertoires, and some 12 million of these chains were shared by at least two donors. Raw reads were error-corrected and collapsed into unique sequences with a nearest-neighbor algorithm that merged closely related sequences to remove PCR and sequencing errors. To assign V, D and J gene segments, CDR3 sequences were aligned to IMGT reference sequences. Each retained sequence needed at least a six-nucleotide match to both a V gene segment and a J gene segment. A rearrangement was called productive if the CDR3 had no stop codons and remained in frame with V and J, and every other rearrangement was called non-productive. Following IMGT convention, CDR3 was defined as the stretch from the second conserved V-encoded cysteine up to the conserved J-encoded phenylalanine. Sequences without an unambiguous match to a single V gene segment were excluded from the earlier analysis of about 630 of the donors. In an earlier analysis of 450 to 750 of the donors, a V segment was called functional when productive rearrangements were above 56.7%, and segregating when the standard deviation between donors exceeded 5%. A statistical classification framework was built for diagnosing cytomegalovirus status from the catalog of TCR beta chain sequences. V and J gene assignment, in a later analysis, came from comparing TCR nucleotide sequences with IMGT/GENE-DB human TR gene sequences. In a later analysis, CDR3 sequences and most-parsimonious VDJ recombination scenarios were assigned using the TCRdist pipeline. In a later analysis, each TCR beta chain was defined by its CDR3 amino acid sequence together with its V-gene family, and reads without a unique V-gene family were excluded. In a later analysis, 450 to 600 highly shared, low-generation-probability nucleotide sequences were removed to address suspected cross-contamination and a sequencing artifact. In a later analysis, a clonal expansion index was calculated for each public chain from normalized within-repertoire ranks of inferred template counts. In a later analysis, generation probabilities were computed with a VDJ recombination model fitted to out-of-frame rearrangements, and the resulting probabilities were checked against IGoR. In a later analysis, hypergeometric tests were used to score TCR-TCR, TCR-HLA and TCR-CMV co-occurrence, with a repertoire-size bias correction applied to TCR pairs. A later analysis estimated false discovery rates by permuting HLA or CMV assignments 20 times. In a later analysis, co-occurring TCRs were grouped with DBSCAN, and TCRdist sequence similarity was added when clustering was performed within HLA-allele-positive subsets. Repertoires with fewer than 30,000 or more than 120,000 public chains were left out of co-occurrence clustering, as were a few repertoires with anomalous nucleotide sharing. TCRdb obtained this table from immuneACCESS and retained in-frame rearrangements with V and J assigned. These tables miss some clones; where compared with another copy, unresolved V genes account for less than half of the shortfall, and the remainder is unexplained. That table supplies the V and J calls and clone size; D and trimming were determined from the DNA. Across this sample there are 80,000 or so clones, with 78% seen only once. The top ten clonotypes cover around 3.7% of the sample.

The receptor was derived from a man aged 35 to 55 in good health and CMV-seronegative. The chain is encoded by TRBV5-1 joined to TRBJ2-3; TRBD2 fits 7 bases in the junction. The sample consisted of PBMCs. The DNA sequence is as follows: TGCGCCAGCAGCTTGACACTAGCGATAAACCCGGAATACGCAGTATTT. Its protein reads: CASSLTLAINPEYAVF.